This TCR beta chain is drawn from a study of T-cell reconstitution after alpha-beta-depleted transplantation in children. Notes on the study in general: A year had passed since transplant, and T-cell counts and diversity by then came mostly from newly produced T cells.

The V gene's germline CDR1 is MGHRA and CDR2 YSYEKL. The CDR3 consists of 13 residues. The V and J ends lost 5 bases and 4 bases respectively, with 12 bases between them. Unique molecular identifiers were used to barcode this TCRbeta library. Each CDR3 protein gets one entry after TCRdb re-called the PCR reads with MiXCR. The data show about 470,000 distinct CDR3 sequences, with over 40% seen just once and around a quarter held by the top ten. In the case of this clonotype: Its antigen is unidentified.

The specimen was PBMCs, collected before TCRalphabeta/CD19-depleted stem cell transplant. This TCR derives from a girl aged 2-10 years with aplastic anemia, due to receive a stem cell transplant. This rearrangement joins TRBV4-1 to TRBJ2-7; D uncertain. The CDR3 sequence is CASSFSPFYEQYF. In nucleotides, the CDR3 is TGCGCCAGCAGCTTTTCCCCATTTTACGAGCAGTACTTC.